The clone carrying this TCR beta chain was recorded many times. This sample was taken from a study of Graves' ophthalmopathy and Graves' hyperthyroidism. PBMCs were isolated by Ficoll-Paque density gradient centrifugation, using roughly 11 ml of fresh peripheral blood as the starting material. Researchers took RNA transcripts and amplified TCR beta CDR3 regions from them. An opening RT-PCR round employed HTBI primers and preceded a second-round multiplex PCR. TCRdb reanalysed the multiplex PCR reads using MiXCR and keeps one entry per CDR3 protein. The data show over 150,000 distinct CDR3 sequences, about 40% seen once. The TCR originated in a woman aged 35 to 49 with Graves' ophthalmopathy. Source material: peripheral blood.

In DNA form, the CDR3 reads TGCGCCAGCAGCCAAGATATGCAGGGATGGGTAGATGGCTACACCTTC. It encodes CASSQDMQGWVDGYTF. The chain is built from TRBV4-1 and TRBJ1-2, with a tentative D call TRBD1 (5 bases). Germline loops: CDR1 MGHRA, CDR2 YSYEKL. V was cut by 0 bases and J by 6 bases, with 17 bases left in between. The CDR3 has 16 amino acids.